The 10 T cell receptor beta chains below all came from one sample that was sequenced in a study of cytomegalovirus exposure and HLA in healthy donors. The PCR was carried out with 60 Vbeta primers and 13 Jbeta primers. The repertoire was sequenced with immunoSEQ multiplex PCR; TCRdb's copy has only in-frame clones and lacks some. The sample carries about 100,000 clones, more than 60% recorded once. Sequenced: PBMCs. Receptor source: a female donor in good health and CMV-seropositive.

CDR3 sequence (DNA): TGTGCCAGCAGTTTGAGGTATGGCTACACCTTC. This encodes CASSLRYGYTF. V is TRBV28 and J is TRBJ1-2; D ambiguous. V lost 3 bases and J 5 bases, leaving 4 bases between the germline ends. This CDR3 comprises 11 residues. Germline V gives CDR1 MDHEN, CDR2 SYDVKM.

The gene calls are TRBV18 and TRBJ1-4; unclear D gene. Germline loops: CDR1 KGHSH, CDR2 LQKENI. CDR3 length: 14 residues. The V end was cut by 2 bases, the J end by 8 bases, with 12 bases between. The chain's CDR3 is CASSPGSQEEKLFF. CDR3 DNA sequence: TGTGCCAGCTCACCAGGGTCCCAGGAAGAAAAACTGTTTTTT. Supplemented by reference TRBV18 and TRBJ1-4, the full variable domain reads NAGVMQNPRHLVRRRGQEARLRCSPMKGHSHVYWYRQLPEEGLKFMVYLQKENIIDESGMPKERFSAEFPKEGPSILRIQQVVRGDSAAYFCASSPGSQEEKLFFGSGTQLSVL.

The V gene is TRBV5-1, the J gene TRBJ2-1; possibly TRBD1 for D (6 bases). Germline CDR1 SGHRS, CDR2 YFSETQ. The CDR3 spans 14 residues. The germline V and J ends were trimmed by 5 bases and 8 bases, with 17 bases remaining between them. The CDR3 loop is CASRRGQGTDEQFF. As DNA, the CDR3 is TGCGCCAGCAGGCGAGGGCAGGGGACGGATGAGCAGTTCTTC.

This chain uses TRBV2 with TRBJ1-2, with a tentative D call TRBD1 (6 bases). The length of the CDR3 is 13 residues. The V end lost 10 bases, the J end lost 4 bases, and 16 bases lay between the germline ends. Germline assignment: CDR1 SNHLY and CDR2 FYNNEI. CDR3 in amino acids: CAIYRDVGYGYTF. CDR3 DNA: TGTGCCATCTACAGGGACGTCGGCTATGGCTACACCTTC.

The rearrangement joins TRBV4-2 to TRBJ1-2; D call uncertain. The germline CDR1 and CDR2 sequences are LGHNA and YNFKEQ. The ends were cut back, 3 bases at V and 6 bases at J, with 14 bases in the middle. The CDR3 extends over 14 amino acids. DNA of the CDR3: TGTGCCAGCAGCCACGACGGTTCGAGGCATGGCTACACCTTC. Residues: CASSHDGSRHGYTF.

The CDR3 DNA sequence: TGTGCCAGCAGCTTAGGGACACTCCCAAACTATGGCTACACCTTC. This codes for CASSLGTLPNYGYTF. The rearrangement joins TRBV7-2 to TRBJ1-2, with a weak D call TRBD1 (5 bases). The CDR3 has 15 amino acids. In germline, CDR1 is SGHTA, CDR2 FQGNSA. V was cut by 1 base and J by 2 bases, with 11 bases left in between.

The genes are TRBV10-1 and TRBJ1-2, with D hard to call. This CDR3 region has 13 residues. V lost 1 base to trimming and J lost 6 bases, with 9 bases between them. From germline, CDR1 is WNHNN and CDR2 SYGVQD (reference sequence). CDR3 sequence (DNA): TGCGCCAGCAGTGAGTGGAGAGAGCATGGCTACACCTTC. Translation: CASSEWREHGYTF.

The V call is TRBV5-8, the J call TRBJ1-5, with D possibly matching TRBD1 (5 bases). Trimming stripped 2 bases from V and 4 bases from J, with 16 bases between. Germline CDR1 and CDR2: SGHTS and YDEGEE. This CDR3 has 16 amino acids. The CDR3 sequence is CASSFWGGSSNQPQHF. The CDR3 DNA reads as TGTGCCAGCAGCTTTTGGGGGGGATCTTCGAATCAGCCCCAGCATTTT.

This clone was recorded a few times. The rearrangement links TRBV5-5 to TRBJ2-5; 7 nucleotides line up with TRBD1. V shed 3 bases, J shed 2 bases, and the junction held 4 bases outside the gene matches. The germline V gene has CDR1 SGHKS and CDR2 YYEKEE (reference sequence). This CDR3 region has 14 residues. In nucleotides, the CDR3 is TGTGCCAGCAGCTCCCGACAGGGACAAGAGACCCAGTACTTC. Translation: CASSSRQGQETQYF.

The gene calls are TRBV5-5 and TRBJ1-5; no clear D gene. The V gene's germline CDR1 is SGHKS and CDR2 YYEKEE (reference sequence). The CDR3 covers 12 residues. Trimming shortened V by 1 base and J by 4 bases, and 3 bases separated the two germline ends. The CDR3 spells CASSLLNQPQHF. CDR3 DNA sequence: TGTGCCAGCAGCTTGCTTAATCAGCCCCAGCATTTT.